This record covers a single TCR beta chain. What it binds is not known. The sample comes from a study of cytomegalovirus exposure and HLA in healthy donors. PCR was performed using 60 Vbeta and 13 Jbeta primers. Assay used: immunoSEQ multiplex PCR; TCRdb lists only in-frame clones, some missing. The table shows 150,000 to 200,000 clones, with around 80% occurring only once. Study-level results: An apparent linkage of common viral pathogens to several of the most significant clusters emerged in a later analysis. Testing in vitro showed a few CMV-associated chains specific for CMV antigens.

The V gene's germline CDR1 is LGHNA and CDR2 YNFKEQ. Trimming cost V 0 bases and J 2 bases; bases outside gene matches: 5. The CDR3 is 17 amino acids. At collection, donors were nominally healthy, but unrecorded immune exposures were probable. The clonotype originates from a woman in her twenties or thirties in good health and CMV-seropositive. Sequenced material: PBMCs. The chain carries TRBV4-2 and TRBJ1-3, with TRBD1 identical over 9 bases. CDR3 in amino acids: CASSQDWDRDPGNTIYF. CDR3 nucleotides: TGTGCCAGCAGCCAAGATTGGGACAGGGATCCTGGAAACACCATATATTTT.